This TCR beta chain was captured in a study of graft-versus-host responses after intestinal transplantation. Study-level background: The study gave all recipients anti-thymocyte globulin induction, then tacrolimus and steroids for approximately three years. The study's findings and limits: Among recipient marrow samples, GvH clones were found; some appeared first in ileum or blood. Within allografts, high graft-versus-host to host-versus-graft clonal ratios were seen among patients with graft-donor T cell macrochimerism. After transplant, early declines in HvG clones were associated with peak levels of circulating GvH clones.

Libraries were prepared by immunoSEQ multiplex PCR; TCRdb keeps only in-frame clonotypes and omits some of them. Of 13,000 or so clones listed, about a third are singletons. Co-plating was performed using 200,000 CFSE-labeled responder cells and 200,000 irradiated, violet-dye-labeled stimulator cells. Germline V lookup: CDR1 KGHSH, CDR2 LQKENI. Deletions cut 3 bases from V and 0 bases from J, with 14 bases between. The CDR3 is 16 amino acids. This clonotype was sampled from a human patient who received an intestinal transplant. The sample in question was alloreactive CD8+ T cells from a mixed lymphocyte reaction culture, obtained before intestinal transplant. The subset denotes: CFSE-low proliferating T cells sorted from approximately six-day pre-transplant mixed lymphocyte reaction (GvH or HvG direction). The chain uses TRBV18 and TRBJ1-2; D remains ambiguous. CDR3 sequence: CASSPRRKPSNYGYTF. Here the CDR3 DNA reads TGTGCCAGCTCACCGAGGAGAAAACCTTCTAACTATGGCTACACCTTC.